The 14 T cell receptor beta chains below were found in one sample sequenced in a study of T-cell memory formation after mild COVID-19. Using its own MiXCR run on the 5' RACE reads, TCRdb lists one record per CDR3 protein. The data hold 130,000 to 150,000 distinct CDR3 sequences, with about 5.5% observed a single time. Sequenced input: PBMCs or a T cell subset sorted from them (not recorded which). The source of these receptors is an adult woman who had mild COVID-19 (a few samples of this study predate the infection). Cell type and time point are not known.

The V call is TRBV29-1, the J call TRBJ2-7; D may be TRBD2 (5 bases). Trimming pared 6 bases from V and 0 bases from J, leaving 15 bases between. This CDR3 is built from 14 residues. CDR1 and CDR2 from the germline V gene are SQVTM and ANQGSEA. The CDR3 DNA sequence: TGCAGCGTCTGGGAGACTACGAGCTCCTACGAGCAGTACTTC. This translates into CSVWETTSSYEQYF.

Concerning this clonotype: A much more abundant neighbour one base away suggests this may be a read error. The chain carries TRBV5-1 and TRBJ2-7; TRBD1 matches 9 bases. Looked up from germline, CDR1 is SGHRS and CDR2 is YFSETQ. V gave up 0 bases and J gave up 3 bases; unmatched junction bases: 7. The CDR3 contains 16 residues. CDR3 sequence: CASSLAAGTGYYEQYF. The CDR3 bases are TGCGCCAGCAGCTTGGCGGCGGGGACAGGGTACTACGAGCAGTACTTC.

This clonotype was recorded many times. V usage is TRBV6-5 and J usage is TRBJ2-7; either TRBD1 or TRBD2 may fit D (5 bases each). CDR1 MNHEY and CDR2 SVGAGI come from the germline V gene. The V and J ends lost 8 bases and 11 bases respectively, with 16 bases between them. The CDR3 runs to 11 residues. For the CDR3, the DNA is TGTGCCAGCCGGAAGGGGCAGGAGGAGTACTTC. It translates to CASRKGQEEYF.

This clonotype was seen a few times. The chain carries TRBV20-1 and TRBJ2-3; 8 nucleotides align to TRBD2. The V segment lost 2 bases and the J segment 4 bases; nucleotides outside the gene matches: 11. The germline gives CDR1 DFQATT, CDR2 SNEGSKA (reference sequence). This CDR3 has 16 residues. Written as DNA, the CDR3 is TGCAGTGCTAGACCGATTAGCGGGGCGGGCGCAGATACGCAGTATTTT. Protein sequence: CSARPISGAGADTQYF.

This clonotype came up a few times. The gene calls are TRBV11-2 and TRBJ1-1; 10 bases agree with TRBD1. Losses at the gene ends were 1 base for V and 0 bases for J; bases not matched to a gene: 11. This CDR3 is 19 amino acids long. Germline CDR1 SGHAT, CDR2 FQNNGV. The CDR3 DNA reads TGTGCCAGCAGCTTAGTGGGCCTGACAGGGGGCAGGATGAACACTGAAGCTTTCTTT. It codes for CASSLVGLTGGRMNTEAFF.

In its sample, this clonotype was seen many times. V gene TRBV12-3 or TRBV12-4 combines with J gene TRBJ1-1; maybe TRBD1 (6 bases). V shed 3 bases and J shed 3 bases, with 11 bases lying between them. The CDR3 loop spans 14 amino acids. CDR3 in DNA: TGTGCCAGCAGTTTGCGGGGGCAGTACACTGAAGCTTTCTTT. Protein sequence: CASSLRGQYTEAFF.

Only a few counts were recorded for this clonotype. The rearrangement links TRBV2 to TRBJ1-5, with D unresolved. Germline loops: CDR1 SNHLY, CDR2 FYNNEI. V lost 8 bases to trimming and J lost 2 bases, with 10 bases between them. The length of the CDR3 is 13 residues. The CDR3 loop is CASRGVGNQPQHF. The CDR3 DNA is TGTGCCAGCCGCGGGGTGGGCAATCAGCCCCAGCATTTT.

This clonotype was seen many times. The chain carries TRBV4-2 and TRBJ2-7, with TRBD2 matching 10 bases. V dropped 0 bases and J dropped 6; count of bases not matched to a gene: 8. This CDR3 region has 16 residues. Looked up from germline, CDR1 is LGHNA and CDR2 is YNFKEQ. The CDR3 sequence is CASSQDESGGAGEQYF. The CDR3 DNA reads as TGTGCCAGCAGCCAAGATGAGAGCGGGGGGGCCGGCGAGCAGTACTTC.

This chain uses TRBV15 with TRBJ2-7; D remains unclear. CDR3 size: 14 residues. The V gene's germline CDR1 is LNHNV and CDR2 YYDKDF (reference sequence). V was clipped by 9 bases and J by 0 bases, with 15 bases between them. The CDR3 bases are TGTGCCACGGGCAAACAAGGGCACTCCTACGAGCAGTACTTC. Its protein is CATGKQGHSYEQYF.

At least ten counts were recorded for this clonotype. The chain joins TRBV12-3 or TRBV12-4 to TRBJ2-7; 7 bases line up with TRBD2. Trimming cost V 4 bases and J 2 bases; bases outside gene matches: 2. The CDR3 has 13 residues. CDR3 residues: CASSSRGAYEQYF. The CDR3 coding sequence is TGTGCCAGCAGTTCCCGGGGGGCCTACGAGCAGTACTTC.

The chain recombines TRBV2 with TRBJ1-1; D not certain. Between the trimmed V and J ends, which lost 2 bases and 11 bases, there was a span of 12 bases. Germline V gene lookup returns CDR1 SNHLY and CDR2 FYNNEI. The CDR3 runs 12 residues. The DNA for the CDR3 is TGTGCCAGCAGTGAATACACGGGAGGGGCTTTCTTT. The encoded protein is CASSEYTGGAFF.

The table lists this clonotype with a few counts. This sequence joins TRBV7-2 and TRBJ2-3; D is undetermined. CDR1 SGHTA and CDR2 FQGNSA come from the germline V gene. The V end lost 1 base, the J end lost 9 bases, and 11 bases lay between the germline ends. The CDR3 length is 13 residues. Here the CDR3 reads CASSLDGLGTQYF. The CDR3 bases are TGTGCCAGCAGCTTAGATGGGCTCGGCACGCAGTATTTT.

This clonotype was recorded many times. The rearrangement joins TRBV2 to TRBJ1-1, with TRBD1 matching over 7 bases. CDR3 length: 12 residues. CDR1 SNHLY and CDR2 FYNNEI come from the germline V gene. J lost 4 bases, V lost 9 bases, and 5 bases had no gene match. CDR3 bases: TGTGCCAGTGACCGGGACAGCACTGAAGCTTTCTTT. It is translated as CASDRDSTEAFF.

This clonotype was seen a handful of times. This chain links TRBV2 with TRBJ2-1; D not certain. Trimming took 4 bases from V and 4 from J, leaving 5 bases between them. Germline CDR1 is SNHLY and CDR2 is FYNNEI. This CDR3 has 12 residues. This CDR3 reads CASSGWYNEQFF. The CDR3 nucleotides are TGTGCCAGCAGTGGGTGGTACAATGAGCAGTTCTTC.